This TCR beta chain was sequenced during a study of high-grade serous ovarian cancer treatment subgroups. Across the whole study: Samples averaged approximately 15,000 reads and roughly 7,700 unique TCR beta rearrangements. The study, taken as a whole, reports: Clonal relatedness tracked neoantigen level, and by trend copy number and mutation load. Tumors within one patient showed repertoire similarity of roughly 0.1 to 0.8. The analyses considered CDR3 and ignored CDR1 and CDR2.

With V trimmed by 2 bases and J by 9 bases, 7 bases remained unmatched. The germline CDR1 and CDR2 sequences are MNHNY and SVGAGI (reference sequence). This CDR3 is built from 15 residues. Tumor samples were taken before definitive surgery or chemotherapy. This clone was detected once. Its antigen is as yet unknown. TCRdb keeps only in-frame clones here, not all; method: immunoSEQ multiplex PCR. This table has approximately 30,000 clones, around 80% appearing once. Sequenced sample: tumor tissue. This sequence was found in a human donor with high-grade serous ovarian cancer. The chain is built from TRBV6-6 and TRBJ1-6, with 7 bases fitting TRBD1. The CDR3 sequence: CASSYPRQGRSPLHF. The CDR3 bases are TGTGCCAGCAGTTACCCGAGACAGGGTCGTTCACCCCTCCACTTT.